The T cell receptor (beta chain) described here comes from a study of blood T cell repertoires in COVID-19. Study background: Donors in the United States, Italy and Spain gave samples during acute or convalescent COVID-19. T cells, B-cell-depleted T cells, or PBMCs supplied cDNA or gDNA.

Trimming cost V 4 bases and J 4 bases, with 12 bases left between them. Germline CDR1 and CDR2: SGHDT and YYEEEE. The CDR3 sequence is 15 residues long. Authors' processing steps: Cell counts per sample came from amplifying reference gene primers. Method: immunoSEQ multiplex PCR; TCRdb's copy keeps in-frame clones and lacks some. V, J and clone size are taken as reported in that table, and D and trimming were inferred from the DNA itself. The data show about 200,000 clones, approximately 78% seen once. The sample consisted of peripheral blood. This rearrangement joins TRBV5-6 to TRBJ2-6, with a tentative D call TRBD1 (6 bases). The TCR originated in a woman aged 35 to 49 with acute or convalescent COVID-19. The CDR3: CASSVTGIGANVLTF. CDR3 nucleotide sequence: TGTGCCAGCAGCGTAACAGGGATCGGGGCCAACGTCCTGACTTTC.